These 23 T cell receptor beta chains originate from one sample sequenced in a study of cytomegalovirus exposure and HLA in healthy donors. The data were produced by immunoSEQ multiplex PCR, yet TCRdb's version contains in-frame clones alone and is incomplete. The table has some 140,000 clones, roughly 87% seen once. The sequenced sample consisted of PBMCs. These receptors all come from a woman in her late teens or twenties in good health and CMV-seropositive.

The chain links TRBV28 to TRBJ2-7; no firm D call. The germline CDR1 and CDR2 sequences are MDHEN and SYDVKM. V was shortened by 5 bases and J by 2 bases, with 13 bases between the two germline ends. The CDR3 covers 14 residues. Here the CDR3 reads CASSRPSYTYEQYF. The CDR3 bases are TGTGCCAGCAGTCGCCCGAGTTATACCTACGAGCAGTACTTC.

J is TRBJ1-3 and V is TRBV30, with D uncertain. V was shortened by 3 bases and J by 0 bases, with 12 bases between the two germline ends. CDR3 length: 15 amino acids. The germline gives CDR1 GTSNPN, CDR2 SVGIG (reference sequence). CDR3 amino acids: CAWSGRTGSGNTIYF. CDR3 nucleotide sequence: TGTGCCTGGAGCGGGAGGACGGGCTCTGGAAACACCATATATTTT.

This clone was observed a handful of times. The chain recombines TRBV19 with TRBJ1-2; D unresolved. The germline V gene encodes CDR1 LNHDA and CDR2 SQIVND (reference sequence). The CDR3 consists of 14 residues. V was shortened by 4 bases and J by 3 bases, with 12 bases between the two germline ends. Here the CDR3 DNA reads TGTGCCAGTAGTAATTCCGCGGCGTACTATGGCTACACCTTC. Translated, it gives CASSNSAAYYGYTF.

This rearrangement joins TRBV9 to TRBJ1-3; D call uncertain. Germline lookup yields CDR1 SGDLS and CDR2 YYNGEE. V was pared by 2 bases and J by 4 bases, with 13 bases between. The CDR3 length is 15 residues. The CDR3, as DNA: TGTGCCAGCAGCGTCGAGGACTGGAGGGGAAACACCATATATTTT. This gives the protein CASSVEDWRGNTIYF. The full variable domain, its missing parts supplied by reference TRBV9 and TRBJ1-3, is DSGVTQTPKHLITATGQRVTLRCSPRSGDLSVYWYQQSLDQGLQFLIQYYNGEERAKGNILERFSAQQFPDLHSELNLSSLELGDSALYFCASSVEDWRGNTIYFGEGSWLTVV.

This chain uses TRBV2 with TRBJ1-3; D is undetermined. This CDR3 has 13 amino acids. Germline-derived CDR1 and CDR2 are SNHLY and FYNNEI. The V gene lost 4 bases and the J gene lost 2 bases, with 6 bases spanning the gap. CDR3 sequence reads: CASSAGTGNTIYF. For the CDR3, the DNA is TGTGCCAGCAGTGCGGGGACTGGAAACACCATATATTTT.

The chain has TRBV19 and TRBJ2-7; 10 bases are a match to TRBD1. Losses at the gene ends were 6 bases for V and 2 bases for J; bases not matched to a gene: 4. Germline CDR1 reads LNHDA; CDR2 reads SQIVND (reference sequence). CDR3 length equals 14 residues. CDR3 sequence (DNA): TGTGCCAGTAGAAGGGGGACAGGGGCCTACGAGCAGTACTTC. Translating it yields CASRRGTGAYEQYF.

The V and J genes are TRBV27 and TRBJ1-2; no clear D. Germline loops: CDR1 MNHEY, CDR2 SMNVEV (reference sequence). V was cut by 4 bases and J by 6 bases, with 6 bases left in between. The length of the CDR3 is 11 residues. The CDR3 protein is CASSSGNGYTF. CDR3 sequence (DNA): TGTGCCAGCAGTTCGGGGAATGGCTACACCTTC.

The V gene is TRBV7-6, the J gene TRBJ2-1, with 8 bases fitting TRBD2. Germline CDR1 is SGHVS and CDR2 is FNYEAQ. The CDR3 length is 16 residues. Unmatched junction bases numbered 16, after V lost 5 bases and J lost 10 bases. The CDR3 nucleotides are TGTGCCAGCAGCCCGGTTGAGGGGAGCGGGGGTCGGGAGCAGTTCTTC. It encodes CASSPVEGSGGREQFF.

The genes are TRBV6-1 and TRBJ1-2; 7 positions agree with TRBD1. The CDR3 extends over 13 amino acids. J gave up 4 bases and V 7 bases, and 6 bases lay outside the gene matches. Germline V gene data show CDR1 as MNHNS and CDR2 as SASEGT. DNA for the CDR3: TGTGCCAGCATCGAACAGGGGATCTATGGCTACACCTTC. This sequence encodes CASIEQGIYGYTF.

The V call is TRBV28, the J call TRBJ1-4; the D gene is possibly TRBD1 (5 bases). Germline CDR1 reads MDHEN; CDR2 reads SYDVKM. Trimming took off 3 bases at V and 2 bases at J, with 10 bases between the two ends. This CDR3 spans 15 amino acids. CDR3 sequence reads: CASSFRVATNEKLFF. DNA for the CDR3: TGTGCCAGCAGTTTCAGGGTTGCGACTAATGAAAAACTGTTTTTT. Together with reference TRBV28 and TRBJ1-4, the CDR3 gives the full variable domain: DVKVTQSSRYLVKRTGEKVFLECVQDMDHENMFWYRQDPGLGLRLIYFSYDVKMKEKGDIPEGYSVSREKKERFSLILESASTNQTSMYLCASSFRVATNEKLFFGSGTQLSVL.

This clone was observed a handful of times. The rearrangement uses TRBV19 and TRBJ2-5; perhaps TRBD2 as D (5 bases). Germline loops: CDR1 LNHDA, CDR2 SQIVND (reference sequence). V was pared by 5 bases and J by 5 bases, with 12 bases between. This CDR3 spans 13 amino acids. The CDR3 DNA reads as TGTGCCAGTAGTGTCGGGGTGTTGGAGACCCAGTACTTC. It encodes CASSVGVLETQYF.

This clone was counted between two and nine times. The chain recombines TRBV7-9 with TRBJ1-1; TRBD1 is a possible D gene (5 bases). The germline V and J ends were trimmed by 7 bases and 0 bases, with 12 bases remaining between them. The CDR3 consists of 14 residues. Germline V gene sequence: CDR1 SEHNR, CDR2 FQNEAQ (reference sequence). The CDR3 reads CASTHGHLNTEAFF. As DNA, the CDR3 is TGTGCCAGCACCCATGGACATTTGAACACTGAAGCTTTCTTT.

This chain links TRBV5-6 with TRBJ1-3; D perhaps matches TRBD1 (6 bases). Germline values: CDR1 SGHDT, CDR2 YYEEEE. Between the trimmed V and J ends, which lost 4 bases and 2 bases, there was a span of 13 bases. The CDR3 contains 15 residues. DNA of the CDR3: TGTGCCAGCAGCACCGCCACAGGGACTGGAAACACCATATATTTT. Translating gives CASSTATGTGNTIYF.

The CDR3 DNA reads TGTGCCAGCAGCGTAGAAGGGACAGTCACCGGGGAGCTGTTTTTT. Translation: CASSVEGTVTGELFF. V usage is TRBV9 and J usage is TRBJ2-2; TRBD1 agrees at 7 bases. V was pared by 0 bases and J by 4 bases, with 3 bases of the junction left unmatched. Germline CDR1 is SGDLS and CDR2 is YYNGEE. The CDR3 is 15 residues long.

This rearrangement joins TRBV7-2 to TRBJ2-3; no reliable D call. Germline assignment: CDR1 SGHTA and CDR2 FQGNSA. This CDR3 has 18 amino acids. The ends were cut back, 3 bases at V and 2 bases at J, with 21 bases in the middle. The CDR3 DNA reads as TGTGCCAGCAGCTTGCCCCCGCAACAAGTGTCCCTCACAGATACGCAGTATTTT. Translating it yields CASSLPPQQVSLTDTQYF. The full variable domain, its missing parts supplied by reference TRBV7-2 and TRBJ2-3, is GAGVSQSPSNKVTEKGKDVELRCDPISGHTALYWYRQSLGQGLEFLIYFQGNSAPDKSGLPSDRFSAERTGGSVSTLTIQRTQQEDSAVYLCASSLPPQQVSLTDTQYFGPGTRLTVL.

The CDR3 protein is CSVVDIYSPTYEQYF. In DNA form, the CDR3 reads TGCAGCGTTGTGGACATCTATAGTCCAACCTACGAGCAGTACTTC. The chain combines TRBV29-1 with TRBJ2-7; D perhaps matches TRBD1 (5 bases). Per germline, CDR1 SQVTM and CDR2 ANQGSEA. The CDR3 has 15 residues. V was shortened by 4 bases and J by 2 bases, with 18 bases between the two germline ends.

This chain uses TRBV7-6 with TRBJ1-3; TRBD1 aligns across 7 bases. CDR3 length: 17 amino acids. Germline trimming cut 0 bases from V and 5 bases from J; bases unmatched to any gene: 10. From germline, CDR1 is SGHVS and CDR2 FNYEAQ. The CDR3 loop reads CASSLATGDRARNTIYF. CDR3 coding DNA: TGTGCCAGCAGCTTAGCGACCGGTGACAGGGCTAGAAACACCATATATTTT.

This sequence joins TRBV2 and TRBJ2-3, with 7 bases that match TRBD2. Germline CDR1 reads SNHLY; CDR2 reads FYNNEI. CDR3 length: 14 amino acids. Trimming removed 4 bases from V and 5 bases from J; junction bases left unmatched: 6. The CDR3 region is CASSGEGLRDTQYF. CDR3 nucleotide sequence: TGTGCCAGCAGTGGGGAGGGACTTAGAGATACGCAGTATTTT.

V usage is TRBV11-2 and J usage is TRBJ1-1; no firm D call. This CDR3 has 16 amino acids. CDR1 is SGHAT, CDR2 FQNNGV, per germline. V dropped 3 bases and J dropped 5 bases, with 19 bases sitting between them. CDR3 sequence reads: CASSFELTLTGTEAFF. The CDR3 DNA reads TGTGCCAGCAGCTTTGAATTGACCCTGACGGGAACTGAAGCTTTCTTT.

The chain couples TRBV30 to TRBJ2-7; possibly TRBD1 for D (5 bases). The CDR3 extends over 13 amino acids. V lost 2 bases and J 2 bases, leaving 10 bases between the germline ends. Looked up from germline, CDR1 is GTSNPN and CDR2 is SVGIG (reference sequence). The CDR3 sequence: CAWSSGHPYEQYF. For the CDR3, the DNA is TGTGCCTGGAGTTCCGGACATCCCTACGAGCAGTACTTC.

CDR3 in amino acids: CASSRGTSGGNTGELFF. CDR3 coding DNA: TGTGCCAGCAGCCGCGGGACTAGCGGGGGGAACACCGGGGAGCTGTTTTTT. This rearrangement joins TRBV14 to TRBJ2-2; 14 bases are a match to TRBD2. The CDR3 is made up of 17 amino acids. CDR1 is SGHDN, CDR2 FVKESK, per germline. The V gene end was trimmed by 4 bases and the J gene end by 1 base; junction bases not matched to a gene: 2.

The CDR3 protein is CASSPPGGRGGAFF. CDR3 coding DNA: TGTGCCAGCTCACCCCCGGGGGGAAGGGGGGGAGCTTTCTTT. The gene calls are TRBV18 and TRBJ1-1, with a tentative D call TRBD1 (6 bases). V dropped 3 bases and J dropped 10 bases, with 18 bases sitting between them. The CDR3 loop spans 14 amino acids. The V gene's germline CDR1 is KGHSH and CDR2 LQKENI.

This chain uses TRBV27 with TRBJ1-5; D perhaps matches TRBD1 (6 bases). The CDR3 consists of 15 residues. CDR1 and CDR2 (germline): MNHEY, SMNVEV (reference sequence). V was pared by 0 bases and J by 7 bases, with 13 bases between. CDR3 protein: CASSLSFRDRQPQHF. The CDR3 nucleotides are TGTGCCAGCAGTTTATCCTTCAGAGACAGGCAGCCCCAGCATTTT.